One and the same sample provided the 22 T cell receptor beta chains below, sequenced in a study of blood T cell repertoires in COVID-19. The repertoire was sequenced with immunoSEQ multiplex PCR; TCRdb's copy has only in-frame clones and lacks some. Here the sample spans fewer than 350,000 clones, 70% to 90% being singletons. Sequencing was done on a sample of PBMCs or T cells enriched from blood (not recorded which). The receptors were sampled from a man under 40 who had recovered from COVID-19.

The chain links TRBV3-1 (or the pseudogene TRBV3-2) to TRBJ1-3; possibly TRBD1 for D (6 bases). The germline CDR1 and CDR2 sequences are LGHDT and YNNKEL (reference sequence). Trimming took 1 base from V and 2 from J, leaving 9 bases between them. This CDR3 region has 15 residues. The CDR3 loop reads CASSQGRDTGNTIYF. Here the CDR3 DNA reads TGTGCCAGCAGCCAAGGAAGGGACACTGGAAACACCATATATTTT.

This chain links TRBV14 with TRBJ1-1; D is ambiguous. V lost 1 base and J 5 bases, leaving 11 bases between the germline ends. This CDR3 is 14 amino acids long. CDR1 and CDR2 from the germline V gene are SGHDN and FVKESK. CDR3 bases: TGTGCCAGCAGCCAAGGTCCAGGATCAACTGAAGCTTTCTTT. It specifies CASSQGPGSTEAFF.

The rearrangement uses TRBV6-5 and TRBJ1-1, with 8 bases aligning to TRBD1. Germline V lookup: CDR1 MNHEY, CDR2 SVGAGI. The CDR3 is made up of 13 amino acids. The trim removed 6 bases at V and 6 bases at J, leaving 6 bases unmatched. The CDR3 DNA follows: TGTGCCAGCAGCTCAGACAGGGGCGCTGAAGCTTTCTTT. Translated, it gives CASSSDRGAEAFF.

The chain carries TRBV2 and TRBJ2-1; TRBD2 agrees at 7 bases. Germline trimming cut 4 bases from V and 8 bases from J; bases unmatched to any gene: 5. The germline V gene has CDR1 SNHLY and CDR2 FYNNEI. The CDR3 runs 13 residues. The CDR3 DNA is TGTGCCAGCAGTGTTAGGCTAGCGGATGAGCAGTTCTTC. Protein: CASSVRLADEQFF.

This clone was counted once. Other DNA sequences in the same sample also yield this CDR3. The chain combines TRBV6-5 with TRBJ1-1; perhaps TRBD1 as D (6 bases). In germline, CDR1 is MNHEY, CDR2 SVGAGI. The CDR3 is 14 amino acids. V was cut by 3 bases and J by 1 base, with 9 bases left in between. The CDR3 sequence is CASSYLQGNTEAFF. The CDR3 bases are TGTGCCAGCAGTTATTTACAGGGGAACACTGAAGCTTTCTTT.

This clone was recorded once. The V gene is TRBV5-1, the J gene TRBJ2-7, with a possible D match to TRBD2 (6 bases). CDR1 and CDR2 from the germline V gene are SGHRS and YFSETQ. Trimming removed 4 bases from V and 0 bases from J, with 14 bases in between. The CDR3 covers 15 residues. This CDR3 is CASSARDSSSYEQYF. CDR3 in DNA: TGCGCCAGCAGCGCCCGGGACTCCAGCTCCTACGAGCAGTACTTC.

This clone was picked up one time. The chain uses TRBV19 and TRBJ1-2; TRBD1 might be the D (5 bases). This CDR3 comprises 15 residues. Germline assignment: CDR1 LNHDA and CDR2 SQIVND (reference sequence). V gave up 2 bases and J gave up 3 bases, with 13 bases separating them. In nucleotides, the CDR3 is TGTGCCAGTAGTATACTCGCGGGGGGGGACTATGGCTACACCTTC. It codes for CASSILAGGDYGYTF.

The chain uses TRBV4-3 and TRBJ1-6; D might be TRBD1 (6 bases). The CDR3 sequence is 16 residues long. The germline gives CDR1 LGHNA, CDR2 YSLEER. V gave up 2 bases and J gave up 7 bases, with 15 bases separating them. CDR3 region: CASSQLFTGTNSPLHF. CDR3 in DNA: TGCGCCAGCAGCCAACTCTTCACAGGGACCAATTCACCCCTCCACTTT.

The J gene is TRBJ2-7, the V gene TRBV18, with a tentative D call TRBD1 (5 bases). Germline V gene lookup returns CDR1 KGHSH and CDR2 LQKENI. The CDR3 consists of 13 residues. Between the trimmed V and J ends, which lost 3 bases and 3 bases, there was a span of 9 bases. CDR3 coding DNA: TGTGCCAGCTCACCGGACACCCTCTACGAGCAGTACTTC. This codes for CASSPDTLYEQYF.

The chain employs TRBV7-8 and TRBJ1-2; 8 positions match TRBD1. Trimming took 6 bases from V and 2 from J; bases not matched to a gene: 8. The germline gives CDR1 SGHVS, CDR2 FQNEAQ. There are 15 residues in the CDR3. CDR3 nucleotide sequence: TGTGCCAGCAGTCCCGGGACAGGCCCCAACTATGGCTACACCTTC. Amino acids: CASSPGTGPNYGYTF.

The gene calls are TRBV15 and TRBJ1-5, with 10 bases aligning to TRBD1. V was clipped by 0 bases and J by 4 bases; unmatched bases: 9. Germline values: CDR1 LNHNV, CDR2 YYDKDF (reference sequence). The CDR3 has 18 amino acids. The CDR3 spells CATSRDRVGTGANQPQHF. DNA for the CDR3: TGTGCCACCAGCAGAGATCGAGTCGGGACAGGGGCTAATCAGCCCCAGCATTTT.

The chain couples TRBV6-1 to TRBJ1-1; D is unresolved. The CDR3 length is 13 residues. Per the germline V gene, CDR1 is MNHNS and CDR2 is SASEGT. Deletions cut 2 bases from V and 5 bases from J, with 9 bases between. As DNA, the CDR3 is TGTGCCAGCAGTGAAACGGCCGGGACTGAAGCTTTCTTT. Its protein is CASSETAGTEAFF.

The chain couples TRBV18 to TRBJ2-3; the D is unclear. The germline gives CDR1 KGHSH, CDR2 LQKENI. V lost 3 bases and J lost 2, with 12 bases in between. The CDR3 consists of 15 residues. CDR3 residues: CASSPSRPTTDTQYF. As DNA, the CDR3 is TGTGCCAGCTCACCTTCGAGGCCAACCACAGATACGCAGTATTTT.

The J gene is TRBJ2-7, the V gene TRBV7-2; 10 bases align to TRBD2. Germline V gene lookup returns CDR1 SGHTA and CDR2 FQGNSA. The V and J ends lost 2 bases and 1 base, in that order; junction bases with no gene match: 5. The CDR3 length is 16 residues. The CDR3 DNA reads as TGTGCCAGCAGCTTAAGTCTAGCGGGGGTTTCCTACGAGCAGTACTTC. As protein: CASSLSLAGVSYEQYF.

The CDR3 region is CASSQAVMDGYTF. CDR3 nucleotide sequence: TGCGCCAGCAGCCAGGCCGTGATGGATGGCTACACCTTC. J is TRBJ1-2 and V is TRBV4-3; D gene unclear. CDR3 length: 13 residues. Germline CDR1 reads LGHNA; CDR2 reads YSLEER. Trimming cost V 3 bases and J 6 bases, with 11 bases left between them.

The V call is TRBV11-1, the J call TRBJ2-3; 7 nucleotides align to TRBD1. The J segment lost 2 bases and the V segment lost 0 bases, leaving 2 bases of the junction unmatched. Germline V gives CDR1 SGHAT, CDR2 FQDESV (reference sequence). This CDR3 spans 15 amino acids. In nucleotides, the CDR3 is TGTGCCAGCAGCTTAGCAGGGGGCCCCACAGATACGCAGTATTTT. It specifies CASSLAGGPTDTQYF.

V usage is TRBV2 and J usage is TRBJ2-7; D may be TRBD1 (5 bases). The CDR3 extends over 14 amino acids. The germline V gene encodes CDR1 SNHLY and CDR2 FYNNEI. V dropped 8 bases and J dropped 2 bases, with 16 bases sitting between them. CDR3 sequence reads: CASSPGHVTYEQYF. The DNA of the CDR3 is TGTGCCAGCTCCCCCGGACACGTCACCTACGAGCAGTACTTC.

The V and J genes are TRBV7-2 and TRBJ2-5; 8 bases are a match to TRBD2. The J segment lost 5 bases and the V segment lost 7 bases, leaving 12 bases of the junction unmatched. This CDR3 region has 15 residues. Germline CDR1 and CDR2: SGHTA and FQGNSA. CDR3 bases: TGTGCCAGCACCCGGGGGGGGGCCCGGCCGGAGACCCAGTACTTC. Its protein is CASTRGGARPETQYF.

The chain recombines TRBV18 with TRBJ1-4; tentatively, D is TRBD1 (5 bases). Trimming cost V 3 bases and J 0 bases, with 11 bases left between them. Germline CDR1 and CDR2: KGHSH and LQKENI. The CDR3 consists of 16 residues. The CDR3 reads CASSPTRAATNEKLFF. The CDR3 DNA sequence: TGTGCCAGCTCACCGACCAGGGCTGCAACTAATGAAAAACTGTTTTTT.

Only one count was recorded for this clone. The chain carries TRBV2 and TRBJ1-3; TRBD1 matches at 8 bases. Trimming took 6 bases from V and 1 from J; bases not matched to a gene: 5. The CDR3 covers 15 residues. Germline CDR1 SNHLY, CDR2 FYNNEI. The CDR3 DNA sequence: TGTGCCAGCAGAGTGACAGGGGTGTCTGGAAACACCATATATTTT. Translating gives CASRVTGVSGNTIYF.

This clone was counted once. The rearrangement links TRBV6-5 to TRBJ1-2, with 9 bases aligning to TRBD1. Germline CDR1 MNHEY, CDR2 SVGAGI. The junction had 9 bases not matched to a gene; V was cut back by 6 bases and J by 4 bases. The CDR3 covers 15 residues. CDR3 residues: CASRHRDRAFYGYTF. CDR3 sequence (DNA): TGTGCCAGCAGACACCGGGACAGGGCCTTCTATGGCTACACCTTC.

The rearrangement uses TRBV6-5 and TRBJ1-5; D may be TRBD1 (6 bases). There are 14 residues in the CDR3. Germline CDR1 and CDR2: MNHEY and SVGAGI. V lost 5 bases and J 5 bases, leaving 13 bases between the germline ends. CDR3 in amino acids: CASSPDNRDQPQHF. The CDR3 nucleotides read TGTGCCAGCAGTCCCGACAACAGGGATCAGCCCCAGCATTTT.